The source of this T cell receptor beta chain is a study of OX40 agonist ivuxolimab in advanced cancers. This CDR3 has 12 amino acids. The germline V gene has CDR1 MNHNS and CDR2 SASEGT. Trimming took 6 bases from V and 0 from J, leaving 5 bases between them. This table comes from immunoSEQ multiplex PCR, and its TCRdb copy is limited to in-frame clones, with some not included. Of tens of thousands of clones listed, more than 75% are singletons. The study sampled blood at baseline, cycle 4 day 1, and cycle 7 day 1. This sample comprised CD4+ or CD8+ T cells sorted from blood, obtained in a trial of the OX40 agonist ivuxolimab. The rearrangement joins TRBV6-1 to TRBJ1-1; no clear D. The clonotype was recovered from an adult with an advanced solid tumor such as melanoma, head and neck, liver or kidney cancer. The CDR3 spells CASRTLNTEAFF. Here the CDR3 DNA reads TGTGCCAGCAGGACACTGAACACTGAAGCTTTCTTT.